This TCR beta chain was found in a study of shared clonotypes between healthy human individuals. The CDR3 length is 14 residues. Germline CDR1 and CDR2: SQVTM and ANQGSEA. V dropped 4 bases and J dropped 3 bases, with 16 bases sitting between them. Profiling relied on immunoSEQ multiplex PCR, and the TCRdb table lists in-frame clones only, not all of them. Here the sample spans about 680,000 clones, 60% to 75% being singletons. The chain combines TRBV29-1 with TRBJ2-7; D may correspond to TRBD1 or TRBD2 (5 bases each). The sequenced material came from memory CD4+ T cells sorted from blood. Subset denoted: CD45RA-negative fraction. The receptor was isolated from a young woman in good health. The DNA of the CDR3 is TGCAGCGTTGCCCAGGGTATCGCGGGCTACGAGCAGTACTTC. Its translation: CSVAQGIAGYEQYF.